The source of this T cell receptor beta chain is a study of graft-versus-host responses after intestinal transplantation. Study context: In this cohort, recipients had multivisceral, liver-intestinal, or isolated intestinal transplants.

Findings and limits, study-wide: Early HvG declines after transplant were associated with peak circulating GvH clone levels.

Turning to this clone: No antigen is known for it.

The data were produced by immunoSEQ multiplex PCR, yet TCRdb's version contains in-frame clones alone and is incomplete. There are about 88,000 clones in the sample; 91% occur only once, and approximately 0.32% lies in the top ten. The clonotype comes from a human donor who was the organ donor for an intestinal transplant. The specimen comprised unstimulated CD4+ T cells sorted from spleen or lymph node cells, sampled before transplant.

Here the CDR3 DNA reads TGTGCCAGCAGCCCTAGGGTCAGGGGGGTCGCTGGGGCCAACGTCCTGACTTTC. Protein sequence: CASSPRVRGVAGANVLTF. The V and J genes are TRBV7-6 and TRBJ2-6, with D perhaps matching TRBD1 (7 bases). The germline V and J ends were trimmed by 5 bases and 2 bases, with 19 bases remaining between them. Germline V gene sequence: CDR1 SGHVS, CDR2 FNYEAQ. The CDR3 totals 18 residues.